Sequencing of this T cell receptor beta chain was carried out in a study of regulatory dendritic cells for organ transplantation (dated by TCRdb to the late 2010s). For context, the study as a whole: Before and after allostimulation with regulatory or mature dendritic cells, TCRbeta repertoires were sequenced from sorted naive and memory CD4+ and CD8+ T cells. Results and caveats for the whole study, not just this receptor: Only two subjects were sequenced, and considerable between-individual heterogeneity in the alloreactive memory CD8+ T cell pool was noted by the authors. In both subjects, allostimulation led to expansion of memory CD8+ clones, although regulatory dendritic cells appeared to cause more limited expansion than mature dendritic cells did. Among the resting subsets, the most alloreactive TCR clonotypes were found in memory CD8+ T cells. Naive CD4+ and CD8+ T cells showed highly diverse repertoires, whereas memory cells were less diverse and memory CD8+ cells were the most oligoclonal.

As concerns this clone: It lacks a known antigen. Base quality data are lacking; no much larger clone is found one base away.

FACS was used to sort CD4+ or CD8+ cells into naive T cells (CD45RA+) and memory T cells (CD45RO+). T cells for TCR sequencing came from a couple of healthy control subjects. Sorted T cell subsets that were not stimulated were used as baseline controls for the mixed lymphocyte reactions. Genomic DNA was extracted with the Qiagen DNeasy Blood & Tissue Kit. The CDR3 spans 13 residues, from the cysteine through the phenylalanine. The sequence is cut down to CDR3 DNA, 39 bases in frame from base 1. The germline V gene yields SGHVS for CDR1 and FQNEAQ for CDR2. V loses 11 bases at its end and J loses 6 bases; junction bases beyond the gene matches: 6. A multiplexed two-step PCR with Vbeta-specific forward primers and Jbeta-specific reverse primers was used to amplify the TCRbeta CDR3 regions. The TCRbeta libraries were sequenced on an Illumina instrument via the immunoSEQ service. The paper's processing steps were these. V, D and J genes were assigned using IMGT annotation, and counts were corrected for multiplex PCR bias using synthetic CDR3 analogues. The immunoSEQ Analyzer calculated repertoire clonality as one minus the normalized Shannon entropy. Clonal expansion was defined using Fisher's exact test with Benjamini-Hochberg false discovery rate control and a two-tailed threshold of P<0.01. TCRdb stores this immuneACCESS table with in-frame sequences only. Part of the clones is absent; in the studies checked, under half of the shortfall reflects unresolved V genes, and no reason is known for the rest. Clonal size and the V and J genes are those of that table, whereas D and trimming came from the DNA. In all, the sample holds more than 35,000 clones, and around nine tenths of those were seen once. About 0.11% of the sample belongs to the ten largest clones.

The sequenced sample consisted of naive CD8+ T cells from blood. Interpreted using the paper, the cell subset or site label stands for: CD45RA+ naive T cells. The sequence joins TRBV7-8 to TRBJ2-2; TRBD1 matches 10 bases in the middle. This sequence was found in a human donor in good health. The bases read TGTGCCTGCACCGGGACAGGGGCCGGGGAGCTGTTTTTT. This yields the protein CACTGTGAGELFF. The CDR3 plus the reference TRBV7-8 and TRBJ2-2 genes for the other parts give the full variable domain: GAGVSQSPRYKVAKRGQDVALRCDPISGHVSLFWYQQALGQGPEFLTYFQNEAQLDKSGLPSDRFFAERPEGSVSTLKIQRTQQEDSAVYLCACTGTGAGELFFGEGSRLTVL.